The 5 T cell receptor beta chains in this list originate from one sample, sequenced in a study of beta chain features in type 1 diabetes. The whole isolated RNA underwent reverse transcription, so sequencing captured expressed TCRB transcripts. The method was immunoSEQ multiplex PCR; TCRdb's version includes in-frame clones alone and lacks a portion of them. The table includes about 27,000 clones, roughly 56% detected once. The antigens for these receptors are not known. Study-wide results and limits: In all four CD4+ subsets, TCRB CDR3 length was significantly, moderately reduced in type 1 diabetes.

The sequenced sample was Tregs from blood. The source of these receptors is a woman under 30 with type 1 diabetes.

The rearrangement links TRBV6-1 to TRBJ2-2; 7 bases map to TRBD1. This CDR3 has 13 amino acids. After removal of 6 bases from V and 8 bases from J, the junction contained 6 bases not matched to a gene. CDR1 and CDR2 (germline): MNHNS, SASEGT. The CDR3 loop reads CASRADRVGELFF. The DNA for the CDR3 is TGTGCCAGCAGAGCCGACAGGGTTGGGGAGCTGTTTTTT.

This chain joins TRBV10-2 and TRBJ2-5, with D possibly matching TRBD1 (6 bases). This CDR3 contains 13 residues. V lost 7 bases and J lost 6, with 15 bases in between. CDR1 is WSHSY, CDR2 SAAADI, per germline. The CDR3 coding sequence is TGCGCCAGCATTCATACAGGGACGAAGACCCAGTACTTC. It is translated as CASIHTGTKTQYF.

This clone was seen a handful of times. The chain joins TRBV18 to TRBJ2-5; perhaps TRBD1 as D (5 bases). V dropped 1 base and J dropped 5 bases, with 14 bases sitting between them. Germline loops: CDR1 KGHSH, CDR2 LQKENI. The CDR3 loop spans 15 amino acids. The CDR3 coding sequence is TGTGCCAGCTCACCACGTGGCAGGGTGGAGGAGACCCAGTACTTC. Translation: CASSPRGRVEETQYF.

The chain uses TRBV28 and TRBJ2-2; 8 positions match TRBD2. V was clipped by 2 bases and J by 9 bases; unmatched bases: 5. Germline assignment: CDR1 MDHEN and CDR2 SYDVKM. The CDR3 loop spans 14 amino acids. The CDR3 sequence is CASSLAGGQRELFF. The CDR3 coding sequence is TGTGCCAGCAGTTTAGCGGGGGGCCAACGGGAGCTGTTTTTT.

The V and J genes are TRBV30 and TRBJ2-3; 14 bases align to TRBD2. With 1 base clipped from V and 5 bases from J, the junction kept 8 bases outside the gene matches. The CDR3 is 17 residues long. In germline, CDR1 is GTSNPN, CDR2 SVGIG (reference sequence). The CDR3 DNA sequence: TGTGCCTGGAGTGCACCACCCGGGACTAGCGGGAGAGATACGCAGTATTTT. This sequence encodes CAWSAPPGTSGRDTQYF.